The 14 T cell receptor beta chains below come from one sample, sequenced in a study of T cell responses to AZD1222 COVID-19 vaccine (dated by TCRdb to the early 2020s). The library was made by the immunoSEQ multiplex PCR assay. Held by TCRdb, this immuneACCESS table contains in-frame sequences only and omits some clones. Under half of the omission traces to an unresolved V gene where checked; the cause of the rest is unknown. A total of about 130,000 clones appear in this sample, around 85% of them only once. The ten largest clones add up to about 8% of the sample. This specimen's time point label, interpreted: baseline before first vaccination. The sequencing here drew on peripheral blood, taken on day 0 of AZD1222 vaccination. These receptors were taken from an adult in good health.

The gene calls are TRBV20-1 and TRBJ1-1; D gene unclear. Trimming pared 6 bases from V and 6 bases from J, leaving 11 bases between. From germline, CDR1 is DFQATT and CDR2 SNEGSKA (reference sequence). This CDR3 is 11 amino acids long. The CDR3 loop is CSAKNHAEAFF. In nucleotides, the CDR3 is TGCAGTGCCAAGAATCACGCTGAAGCTTTCTTT.

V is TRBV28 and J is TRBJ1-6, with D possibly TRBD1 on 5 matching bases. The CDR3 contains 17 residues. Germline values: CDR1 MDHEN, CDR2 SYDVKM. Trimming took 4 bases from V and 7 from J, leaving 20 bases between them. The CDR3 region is CASSSPTGRDGNSPLHF. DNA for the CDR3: TGTGCCAGCAGTTCCCCAACCGGGCGGGACGGGAATTCACCCCTCCACTTT.

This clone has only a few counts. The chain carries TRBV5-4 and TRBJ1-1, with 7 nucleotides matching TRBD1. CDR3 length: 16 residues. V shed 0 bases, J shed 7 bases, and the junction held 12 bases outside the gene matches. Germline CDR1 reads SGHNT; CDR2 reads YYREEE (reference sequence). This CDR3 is CASSLGQGVQGVEAFF. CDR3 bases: TGTGCCAGCAGCTTGGGACAGGGAGTCCAAGGGGTTGAAGCTTTCTTT.

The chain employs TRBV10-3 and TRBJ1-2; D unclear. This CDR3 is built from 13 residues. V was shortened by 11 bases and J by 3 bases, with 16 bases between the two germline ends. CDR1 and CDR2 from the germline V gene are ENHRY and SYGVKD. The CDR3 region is CAFTIGRDYGYTF. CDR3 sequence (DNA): TGTGCCTTCACTATCGGCCGAGACTATGGCTACACCTTC.

CDR3 amino acids: CASSLRAGVTSGFF. The CDR3 bases are TGTGCCAGCAGCTTGAGGGCCGGTGTAACGTCGGGTTTCTTT. V gene TRBV5-6 combines with J gene TRBJ1-1, with D hard to call. V was clipped by 1 base and J by 13 bases, with 20 bases between them. The CDR3 loop spans 14 amino acids. CDR1 and CDR2 from the germline V gene are SGHDT and YYEEEE.

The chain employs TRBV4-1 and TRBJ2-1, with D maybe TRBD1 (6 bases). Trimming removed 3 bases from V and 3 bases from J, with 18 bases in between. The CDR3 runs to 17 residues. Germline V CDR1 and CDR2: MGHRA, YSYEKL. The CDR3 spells CASSHNFPGQHYNEQFF. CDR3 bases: TGCGCCAGCAGCCATAATTTCCCGGGACAACACTACAATGAGCAGTTCTTC.

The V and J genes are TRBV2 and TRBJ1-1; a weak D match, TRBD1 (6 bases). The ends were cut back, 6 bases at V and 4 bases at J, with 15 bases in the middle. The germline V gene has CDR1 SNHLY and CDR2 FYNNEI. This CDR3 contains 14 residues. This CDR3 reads CASSAQGQLTEAFF. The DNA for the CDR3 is TGTGCCAGCAGCGCCCAGGGGCAGCTCACTGAAGCTTTCTTT.

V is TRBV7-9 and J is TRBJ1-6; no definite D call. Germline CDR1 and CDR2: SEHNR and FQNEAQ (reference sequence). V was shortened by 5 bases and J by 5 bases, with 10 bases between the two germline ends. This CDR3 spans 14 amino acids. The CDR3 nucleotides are TGTGCCAGCAGCCCGATGGGAGATAATTCACCCCTCCACTTT. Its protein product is CASSPMGDNSPLHF.

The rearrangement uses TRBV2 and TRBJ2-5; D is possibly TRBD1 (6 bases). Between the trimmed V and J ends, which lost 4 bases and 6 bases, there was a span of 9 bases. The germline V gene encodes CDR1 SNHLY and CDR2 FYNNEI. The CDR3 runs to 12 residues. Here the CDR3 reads CASSVGDKTQYF. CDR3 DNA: TGTGCCAGCAGTGTAGGGGACAAGACCCAGTACTTC.

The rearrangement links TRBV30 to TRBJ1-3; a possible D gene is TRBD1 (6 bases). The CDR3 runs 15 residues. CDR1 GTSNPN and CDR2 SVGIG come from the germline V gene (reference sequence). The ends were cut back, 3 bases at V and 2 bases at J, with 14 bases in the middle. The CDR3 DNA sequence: TGTGCCTGGAGCGCCATGGGGGCAGCTGGAAACACCATATATTTT. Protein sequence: CAWSAMGAAGNTIYF.

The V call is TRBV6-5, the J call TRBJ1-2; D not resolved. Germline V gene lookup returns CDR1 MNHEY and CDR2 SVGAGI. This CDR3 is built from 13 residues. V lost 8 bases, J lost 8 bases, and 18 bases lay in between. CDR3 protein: CASHKGVGSGYTF. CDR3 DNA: TGTGCCAGCCATAAAGGCGTTGGATCCGGCTACACCTTC.

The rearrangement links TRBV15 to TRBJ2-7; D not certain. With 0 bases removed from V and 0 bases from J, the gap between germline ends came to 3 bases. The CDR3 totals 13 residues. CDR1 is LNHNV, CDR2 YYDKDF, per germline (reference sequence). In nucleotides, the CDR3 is TGTGCCACCAGCAGAGAGAGCTCCTACGAGCAGTACTTC. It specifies CATSRESSYEQYF.

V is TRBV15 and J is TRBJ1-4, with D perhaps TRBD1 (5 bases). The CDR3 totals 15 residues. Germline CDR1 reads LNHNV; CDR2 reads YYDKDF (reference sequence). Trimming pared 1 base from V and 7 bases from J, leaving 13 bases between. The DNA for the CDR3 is TGTGCCACCAGCAGAGTAGGGGACCTCGCTGAAAAACTGTTTTTT. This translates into CATSRVGDLAEKLFF.

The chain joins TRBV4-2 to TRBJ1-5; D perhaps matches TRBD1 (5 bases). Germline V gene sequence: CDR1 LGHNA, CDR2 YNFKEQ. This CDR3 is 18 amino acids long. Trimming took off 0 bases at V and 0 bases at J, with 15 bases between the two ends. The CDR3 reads CASSQDPPGGDSNQPQHF. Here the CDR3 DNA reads TGTGCCAGCAGCCAAGACCCCCCCGGAGGGGATAGCAATCAGCCCCAGCATTTT.